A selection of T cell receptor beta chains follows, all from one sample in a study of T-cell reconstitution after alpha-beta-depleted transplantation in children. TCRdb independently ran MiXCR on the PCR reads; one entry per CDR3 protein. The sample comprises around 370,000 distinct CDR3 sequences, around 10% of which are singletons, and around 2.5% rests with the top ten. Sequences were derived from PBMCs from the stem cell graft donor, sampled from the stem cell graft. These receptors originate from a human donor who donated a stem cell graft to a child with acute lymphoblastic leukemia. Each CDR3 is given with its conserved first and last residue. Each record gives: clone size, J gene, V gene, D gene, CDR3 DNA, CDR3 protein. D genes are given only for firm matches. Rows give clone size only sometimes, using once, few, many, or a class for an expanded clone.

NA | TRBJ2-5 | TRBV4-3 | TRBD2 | TGCGCCAGCAGCCAAGATGGGCGGGGGGCACGAGAGACCCAGTACTTC | CASSQDGRGARETQYF
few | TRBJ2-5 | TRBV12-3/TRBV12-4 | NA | TGTGCCAGCAGTTTCAATCAGGGAGAGACCCAGTACTTC | CASSFNQGETQYF
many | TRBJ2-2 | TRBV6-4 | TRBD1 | TGTGCCAGCAGTGACGGACAGGACACCGGGGAGCTGTTTTTT | CASSDGQDTGELFF
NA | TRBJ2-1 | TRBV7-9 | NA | TGTGCCAGCAGCTTGGGGCGGGGATTCTACAATGAGCAGTTCTTC | CASSLGRGFYNEQFF
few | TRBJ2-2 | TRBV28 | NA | TGTGCCAGCAGTTTTAACATTGACACCGGGGAGCTGTTTTTT | CASSFNIDTGELFF
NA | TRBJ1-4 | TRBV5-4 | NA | TGTGCCAGCAGCTTGTGGGCCAGGGGAACTAATGAAAAACTGTTTTTT | CASSLWARGTNEKLFF
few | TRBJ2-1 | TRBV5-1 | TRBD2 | TGCGCCAGCAGCTTGGTGCGGGGAGGGAGTGAGCAGTTCTTC | CASSLVRGGSEQFF
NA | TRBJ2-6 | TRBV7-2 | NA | TGTGCCAGCAGCTTAGGGGGGAGAGTCAACGTCCTGACTTTC | CASSLGGRVNVLTF
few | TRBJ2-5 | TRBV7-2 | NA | TGTGCCAGCAGCTCCCTCATTGGGGAGACCCAGTACTTC | CASSSLIGETQYF
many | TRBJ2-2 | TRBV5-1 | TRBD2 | TGCGCCAGCAGCTTGACAGCGGGAACCGGGGAGCTGTTTTTT | CASSLTAGTGELFF
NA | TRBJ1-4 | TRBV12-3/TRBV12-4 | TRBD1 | TGTGCCAGCACCCTATGGACAGGGGTGTTTGAAAAACTGTTTTTT | CASTLWTGVFEKLFF